The rows below give T cell receptor beta chains drawn from one sample of a study of blood T cell repertoires in COVID-19. Some clones are missing from TCRdb's copy, which holds only in-frame ones; the method was immunoSEQ multiplex PCR. In the table there are about 100,000 clones, about 85% of which are singletons. The sample was peripheral blood. These TCRs come from a man aged 45 to 65 with active or convalescent COVID-19. CDR3s include the opening cysteine and the closing phenylalanine or tryptophan. A D gene is named only where the DNA matches it firmly. Where a row states a size, it is once, few, many or the class of an expanded clone; other rows omit it.

CDR3aa	CDR3nt	abundance	v_gene	j_gene	d_gene
CASSPSDGGPNQPQHF	TGTGCCAGCTCACCCTCTGATGGGGGCCCAAATCAGCCCCAGCATTTT	few	TRBV18	TRBJ1-5	.
CASNTQGPNQPQHF	TGTGCCAGTAACACACAGGGTCCCAATCAGCCCCAGCATTTT	.	TRBV19	TRBJ1-5	.
CASIYRQGSADTQYF	TGTGCCAGCATTTACCGACAGGGCTCCGCAGATACGCAGTATTTT	.	TRBV2	TRBJ2-3	TRBD1
CASSPGQGADIYF	TGTGCCAGCAGCCCGGGACAGGGGGCGGACATATATTTT	.	TRBV6-5	TRBJ1-3	TRBD1
CASSQDGTGNQPQHF	TGCGCCAGCAGCCAAGATGGGACAGGCAATCAGCCCCAGCATTTT	few	TRBV4-1	TRBJ1-5	TRBD1
CAISDPGNGNQPQHF	TGTGCCATCAGTGACCCAGGGAATGGCAATCAGCCCCAGCATTTT	.	TRBV10-3	TRBJ1-5	.
CASSPPSRTNYGYTF	TGTGCCAGCTCACCACCGTCGCGAACTAACTATGGCTACACCTTC	.	TRBV18	TRBJ1-2	.
CASRLGLAGGTGELFF	TGTGCCAGCAGACTAGGACTAGCGGGAGGCACCGGGGAGCTGTTTTTT	.	TRBV27	TRBJ2-2	TRBD2
CASSLRGTGDREQYF	TGTGCCAGCAGCTTGCGTGGGACAGGGGACCGCGAGCAGTACTTC	.	TRBV5-4	TRBJ2-7	TRBD1
CASRNQHLAGFNEQFF	TGTGCCAGTAGGAACCAACATTTAGCGGGCTTTAATGAGCAGTTCTTC	.	TRBV19	TRBJ2-1	TRBD2
CATSDTTGGEEAFF	TGTGCCACCAGTGATACTACAGGGGGGGAGGAAGCTTTCTTT	.	TRBV24-1	TRBJ1-1	TRBD1
CASSSSWLANEQYF	TGTGCCAGCAGTTCCTCCTGGCTAGCGAACGAGCAGTACTTC	.	TRBV27	TRBJ2-7	.
CASAMSGSYYNEQFF	TGTGCCTCGGCGATGAGCGGGAGTTACTACAATGAGCAGTTCTTC	.	TRBV30	TRBJ2-1	TRBD2
CASSLGTVNQPQHF	TGCGCCAGCAGCTTGGGGACAGTAAATCAGCCCCAGCATTTT	.	TRBV5-1	TRBJ1-5	.
CSVESVLNTEAFF	TGCAGCGTTGAAAGCGTGTTGAACACTGAAGCTTTCTTT	.	TRBV29-1	TRBJ1-1	.
CASRTAGAQVEAFF	TGTGCCAGCAGGACCGCAGGGGCCCAGGTTGAAGCTTTCTTT	.	TRBV2	TRBJ1-1	.
CASTRTLGEKLFF	TGTGCCAGCACTCGGACACTCGGAGAAAAACTGTTTTTT	few	TRBV18	TRBJ1-4	.
CASSLVTSGSYEQYF	TGCGCCAGCAGCTTGGTGACTAGCGGGAGTTACGAGCAGTACTTC	.	TRBV5-1	TRBJ2-7	TRBD2
CASSQWTSGYEQYF	TGTGCCAGCTCTCAATGGACTAGCGGCTACGAGCAGTACTTC	.	TRBV18	TRBJ2-7	TRBD2
CASSDSLTGFGYTF	TGTGCCAGCAGTGATTCCCTAACGGGGTTTGGCTACACCTTC	.	TRBV25-1	TRBJ1-2	.
CASSTGQGYEQYF	TGTGCCAGTAGTACCGGACAGGGCTACGAGCAGTACTTC	once	TRBV19	TRBJ2-7	TRBD1
CASSVVPGGGDTQYF	TGTGCCAGCAGCGTAGTCCCGGGAGGAGGGGATACGCAGTATTTT	.	TRBV9	TRBJ2-3	TRBD2
CASSERSGRLYEQFF	TGTGCCAGCAGTGAGCGTAGCGGGAGGTTATATGAGCAGTTCTTC	.	TRBV25-1	TRBJ2-1	TRBD2
CASSLGGSTGELFF	TGTGCCAGCAGCTTAGGAGGCAGCACCGGGGAGCTGTTTTTT	.	TRBV7-9	TRBJ2-2	.
CASSLEGTGGLEQYF	TGTGCCAGCAGCTTAGAAGGGACAGGGGGGCTAGAGCAGTACTTC	.	TRBV7-6	TRBJ2-7	TRBD1
CSVGDRGTNEKLFF	TGCAGCGTTGGGGACAGGGGCACTAATGAAAAACTGTTTTTT	once	TRBV29-1	TRBJ1-4	TRBD1
CSVELGSKQETQYF	TGCAGCGTTGAACTCGGGAGCAAGCAAGAGACCCAGTACTTC	.	TRBV29-1	TRBJ2-5	.
CATPGWVNQPQHF	TGCGCCACCCCGGGGTGGGTCAATCAGCCCCAGCATTTT	.	TRBV5-1	TRBJ1-5	.
CASRRLNTEAFF	TGTGCCAGCAGACGGTTGAACACTGAAGCTTTCTTT	.	TRBV2	TRBJ1-1	.
CASSPPGGQGRNGELFF	TGTGCCAGCTCACCACCCGGTGGACAGGGAAGAAACGGGGAGCTGTTTTTT	.	TRBV18	TRBJ2-2	TRBD1
CATGGTNYGYTF	TGTGCCACGGGGGGGACGAACTATGGCTACACCTTC	few	TRBV19	TRBJ1-2	.
CASSAGSGEQYF	TGTGCCAGTTCAGCGGGATCAGGGGAGCAGTACTTC	.	TRBV7-3	TRBJ2-7	TRBD2
CASSLVSSGQIGPNYGYTF	TGTGCCAGCAGTTTGGTCTCGTCGGGACAGATAGGGCCTAACTATGGCTACACCTTC	.	TRBV28	TRBJ1-2	TRBD1
CASTRGAGGSYEQYF	TGTGCCAGCACCCGGGGAGCGGGAGGATCCTACGAGCAGTACTTC	.	TRBV28	TRBJ2-7	TRBD2
CASSIRQGVVPQHF	TGTGCCAGTAGTATCCGGCAGGGGGTGGTGCCCCAGCATTTT	.	TRBV19	TRBJ1-5	TRBD1
CSAGQGGKLFF	TGCAGTGCGGGACAGGGAGGAAAACTGTTTTTT	.	TRBV20-1	TRBJ1-4	TRBD1
CASSHPNRGVYEQYF	TGCGCCAGCAGCCACCCAAACCGGGGGGTGTACGAGCAGTACTTC	.	TRBV4-1	TRBJ2-7	TRBD2
CASSAPGGATNEKLFF	TGTGCCAGCAGCGCACCAGGGGGCGCAACTAATGAAAAACTGTTTTTT	.	TRBV7-9	TRBJ1-4	TRBD1
CASSILGLRAQETQYF	TGTGCCAGTAGTATTCTGGGACTGCGGGCCCAAGAGACCCAGTACTTC	once	TRBV19	TRBJ2-5	.
CASGAENTGELFF	TGTGCCAGCGGGGCAGAAAACACCGGGGAGCTGTTTTTT	.	TRBV6-5	TRBJ2-2	.
CASSLAPFARTNTDTQYF	TGTGCCAGCAGCTTAGCCCCGTTTGCTCGGACTAACACAGATACGCAGTATTTT	.	TRBV7-2	TRBJ2-3	.
CASNEQGAAFDEQFF	TGTGCCAGCAACGAACAGGGTGCGGCTTTCGATGAGCAGTTCTTC	.	TRBV2	TRBJ2-1	.
CASSTLMSHTGDTQYF	TGTGCCAGCAGCACGCTCATGAGCCACACAGGGGATACGCAGTATTTT	.	TRBV11-1	TRBJ2-3	.
CASNSGTHNSPLHF	TGTGCCAGCAATTCCGGGACACATAATTCACCCCTCCACTTT	few	TRBV6-5	TRBJ1-6	.